This T cell receptor beta chain was recovered during a study of a mutant IDH1 vaccine in newly diagnosed glioma. The overall study: Pretreatment consisted of radiotherapy, temozolomide, or both, with most receiving both.

Study conclusions and caveats: Pseudoprogression seemingly bore no relation to changes in top peripheral T cell clonotypes. A vaccine-induced immune response developed in roughly 93% of the patients.

Time point of the sample: week 47, end of study. Vaccinated patients received 300 ug of mutant IDH1 20-mer peptide per dose, with topical imiquimod. New IDH1-mutant, ATRX-lost WHO grade 3 or 4 astrocytomas occurred in donors. Worth noting for this clone: Its cognate antigen is unknown.

Measured with immunoSEQ multiplex PCR; TCRdb has only the in-frame clones, and not every one. Of fewer than 85,000 clones in the sample, around four fifths were seen once. The sample here was PBMCs, taken from a glioma patient whose treatment included an IDH1 peptide vaccine. The TCR was taken from a man aged 35 to 55 with glioma.

Here the CDR3 DNA reads TGCGCCAGCAGCTTCCGGGGGGGAAGTAACACTGAAGCTTTCTTT. Translated, it gives CASSFRGGSNTEAFF. The rearrangement links TRBV5-1 to TRBJ1-1, with D perhaps matching TRBD1 (5 bases). V lost 2 bases, J lost 2 bases, and 13 bases lay in between. This CDR3 has 15 amino acids. Germline CDR1 is SGHRS and CDR2 is YFSETQ. The full variable domain, in which reference TRBV5-1 and TRBJ1-1 provide the parts outside the CDR3, is KAGVTQTPRYLIKTRGQQVTLSCSPISGHRSVSWYQQTPGQGLQFLFEYFSETQRNKGNFPGRFSGRQFSNSRSEMNVSTLELGDSALYLCASSFRGGSNTEAFFGQGTRLTVV.